Below are 27 T cell receptor beta chains sequenced from a single sample in a study of T cell responses to AZD1222 COVID-19 vaccine (dated by TCRdb to the early 2020s). Taken with the paper, the label for time point translates to: baseline before first vaccination. The method was the immunoSEQ multiplex PCR assay. What TCRdb holds here is the immuneACCESS table cut down to in-frame rearrangements. Part of the clones is not present; checked against another copy, under half of the missing clones reflect an unresolved V gene, and the others are unexplained. The sample yields 150,000 or so clones; 75% to 95% were counted once. Together, the top ten hold approximately 1.4% of the sample. The source material was peripheral blood, sampled on day 0 of AZD1222 vaccination. Receptor source: an adult in good health.

V usage is TRBV12-3 or TRBV12-4 and J usage is TRBJ1-1, with D unclear. This CDR3 has 13 amino acids. V lost 5 bases and J lost 5, with 12 bases in between. CDR3 DNA sequence: TGTGCCAGCAGTCGCAAGCAGAGAACTGAAGCTTTCTTT. Protein product: CASSRKQRTEAFF.

Written as DNA, the CDR3 is TGTGCCAGCTCACCAGGTGCAGGGGTGAGGACTGAAGCTTTCTTT. This translates into CASSPGAGVRTEAFF. The V call is TRBV18, the J call TRBJ1-1, with D perhaps matching TRBD1 (6 bases). The germline CDR1 and CDR2 sequences are KGHSH and LQKENI. This CDR3 region has 15 residues. Deletions cut 2 bases from V and 5 bases from J, with 15 bases between.

V usage is TRBV12-3 or TRBV12-4 and J usage is TRBJ1-1; D uncertain. The V end lost 4 bases, the J end lost 8 bases, and 14 bases lay between the germline ends. This CDR3 is 13 amino acids long. CDR3 coding DNA: TGTGCCAGCAGTTACACTGGGTTTTGGGAAGCTTTCTTT. It is translated as CASSYTGFWEAFF.

V is TRBV9 and J is TRBJ2-1, with D uncertain. V was clipped by 0 bases and J by 6 bases, with 13 bases between them. The germline V gene has CDR1 SGDLS and CDR2 YYNGEE. This CDR3 comprises 15 residues. The DNA for the CDR3 is TGTGCCAGCAGCGTAGAAGCTATGAATTCCAATGAGCAGTTCTTC. Translated: CASSVEAMNSNEQFF.

V is TRBV3-1 (or the pseudogene TRBV3-2) and J is TRBJ1-3; no clear D. The V end was cut by 6 bases, the J end by 4 bases, with 7 bases between. This CDR3 contains 12 residues. The germline CDR1 and CDR2 sequences are LGHDT and YNNKEL (reference sequence). The DNA of the CDR3 is TGTGCCAGCAGACTAGCCGGAAACACCATATATTTT. This gives the protein CASRLAGNTIYF.

The chain links TRBV6-5 to TRBJ1-6; tentatively, D is TRBD1 (6 bases). CDR1 is MNHEY, CDR2 SVGAGI, per germline. The V end lost 1 base, the J end lost 6 bases, and 13 bases lay between the germline ends. This CDR3 is built from 16 residues. CDR3 coding DNA: TGTGCCAGCAGTTACTTTCGACAGGCTGGTAATTCACCCCTCCACTTT. It is translated as CASSYFRQAGNSPLHF.

V usage is TRBV28 and J usage is TRBJ1-1; 10 positions match TRBD1. V gave up 6 bases and J gave up 4 bases; unmatched junction bases: 5. CDR1 MDHEN and CDR2 SYDVKM come from the germline V gene. The CDR3 length is 14 residues. CDR3 DNA sequence: TGTGCCAGCAGGACAGGGGGCGAGGGCACTGAAGCTTTCTTT. Residues: CASRTGGEGTEAFF.

J is TRBJ2-6 and V is TRBV27; no reliable D call. Trimming shortened V by 3 bases and J by 0 bases, and 18 bases separated the two germline ends. CDR1 MNHEY and CDR2 SMNVEV come from the germline V gene (reference sequence). The CDR3 loop spans 19 amino acids. The CDR3 region is CASSFGSLSVGSGANVLTF. CDR3 DNA sequence: TGTGCCAGCAGTTTCGGGTCACTCTCTGTAGGCTCTGGGGCCAACGTCCTGACTTTC.

This rearrangement joins TRBV7-3 to TRBJ2-5; 10 nucleotides align to TRBD2. CDR3 length: 15 amino acids. Germline-derived CDR1 and CDR2 are SGHTA and FQGTGA. V lost 3 bases to trimming and J lost 5 bases; unmatched junction nucleotides: 6. The CDR3 DNA sequence: TGTGCCAGCAGCTTGGGACTAGCGTATGAGGAGACCCAGTACTTC. Translating it yields CASSLGLAYEETQYF.

The chain recombines TRBV24-1 with TRBJ2-2, with unresolved D. V lost 0 bases to trimming and J lost 1 base, with 14 bases between them. CDR1 is KGHDR and CDR2 is SFDVKD in the germline V gene. The CDR3 covers 18 residues. In DNA, the CDR3 is TGTGCCACCAGTGATTTGCGGTCTGGTTTGGGGAACACCGGGGAGCTGTTTTTT. Encoded protein: CATSDLRSGLGNTGELFF.

The genes are TRBV7-9 and TRBJ2-2, with D tentatively TRBD2 (6 bases). Germline V CDR1 and CDR2: SEHNR, FQNEAQ (reference sequence). The CDR3 totals 13 residues. V lost 2 bases and J lost 7, with 8 bases in between. CDR3 sequence (DNA): TGTGCCAGCAGCTTAACCGGGAGCGGGGAGCTGTTTTTT. This translates into CASSLTGSGELFF.

This chain connects TRBV6-6 to TRBJ2-3, with 7 bases fitting TRBD2. The V and J ends lost 2 bases and 6 bases, in that order; junction bases with no gene match: 5. CDR3 length: 14 amino acids. Germline-derived CDR1 and CDR2 are MNHNY and SVGAGI (reference sequence). The CDR3 loop is CASSYRYSGDTQYF. The DNA of the CDR3 is TGTGCCAGCAGTTACCGGTATAGCGGGGATACGCAGTATTTT.

The chain joins TRBV28 to TRBJ2-1; the D gene is possibly TRBD2 (6 bases). V was clipped by 6 bases and J by 13 bases, with 22 bases between them. In germline, CDR1 is MDHEN, CDR2 SYDVKM. The CDR3 sequence is 14 residues long. Here the CDR3 reads CASRPVGASDLQFF. The CDR3 coding sequence is TGTGCCAGCAGACCCGTAGGGGCTAGCGACCTACAGTTCTTC.

The genes are TRBV5-1 and TRBJ1-4; 8 nucleotides align to TRBD1. The trim removed 2 bases at V and 8 bases at J, leaving 5 bases unmatched. CDR3 length equals 14 residues. The germline gives CDR1 SGHRS, CDR2 YFSETQ. DNA of the CDR3: TGCGCCAGCAGCTTCACAGGGGGTAGCGAAAAACTGTTTTTT. This translates into CASSFTGGSEKLFF.

The V and J genes are TRBV10-2 and TRBJ2-5; no definite D call. Germline V gene data show CDR1 as WSHSY and CDR2 as SAAADI. The CDR3 is 13 residues long. Deletions cut 2 bases from V and 5 bases from J, with 9 bases between. CDR3 DNA: TGCGCCAGCAGTGAGAATAGCTGGGAGACCCAGTACTTC. Residues: CASSENSWETQYF.

The chain uses TRBV19 and TRBJ1-3; D remains ambiguous. Per the germline V gene, CDR1 is LNHDA and CDR2 is SQIVND (reference sequence). CDR3 size: 15 residues. Trimming cost V 6 bases and J 0 bases, with 12 bases left between them. In DNA form, the CDR3 reads TGTGCCAGTAGCCCCTGGCGGATCTCTGGAAACACCATATATTTT. This encodes CASSPWRISGNTIYF.

The rearrangement joins TRBV9 to TRBJ2-7; tentative D call: TRBD1 (6 bases). V was pared by 3 bases and J by 0 bases, with 13 bases between. Germline V CDR1 and CDR2: SGDLS, YYNGEE. The CDR3 is 15 residues long. This CDR3 is CASSEGGSFSYEQYF. In DNA, the CDR3 is TGTGCCAGCAGCGAAGGGGGATCTTTCTCCTACGAGCAGTACTTC.

The V and J genes are TRBV28 and TRBJ1-4, with D tentatively TRBD1 (6 bases). V lost 3 bases, J lost 1 base, and 9 bases lay in between. The CDR3 runs 15 residues. Looked up from germline, CDR1 is MDHEN and CDR2 is SYDVKM. CDR3 sequence (DNA): TGTGCCAGCAGTTTCTTCAGGGGAACTAATGAAAAACTGTTTTTT. Amino acids: CASSFFRGTNEKLFF.

V and J are TRBV5-5 and TRBJ2-5; possibly TRBD1 for D (6 bases). CDR1 is SGHKS, CDR2 YYEKEE, per germline (reference sequence). CDR3 length: 14 amino acids. V gave up 4 bases and J gave up 14 bases, with 24 bases separating them. Here the CDR3 reads CASSKDSAAPRKYF. The CDR3 nucleotides are TGTGCCAGCAGCAAGGACAGCGCTGCCCCCCGTAAATACTTC.

This chain joins TRBV27 and TRBJ2-1; no firm D call. V was clipped by 3 bases and J by 0 bases, with 3 bases between them. This CDR3 is built from 13 residues. Per the germline V gene, CDR1 is MNHEY and CDR2 is SMNVEV (reference sequence). The CDR3 region is CASSFGSYNEQFF. The CDR3 coding sequence is TGTGCCAGCAGTTTTGGCTCCTACAATGAGCAGTTCTTC.

This chain uses TRBV24-1 with TRBJ1-5; D is unresolved. V was pared by 4 bases and J by 6 bases, with 15 bases between. CDR3 length: 15 residues. Germline V gene data show CDR1 as KGHDR and CDR2 as SFDVKD. CDR3 protein: CATSDSTRVGQPQHF. CDR3 sequence (DNA): TGTGCCACCAGTGACTCCACGAGGGTAGGTCAGCCCCAGCATTTT.

This rearrangement joins TRBV28 to TRBJ2-7, with D perhaps matching TRBD1 (6 bases). The CDR3 totals 13 residues. Germline CDR1 and CDR2: MDHEN and SYDVKM. V was pared by 8 bases and J by 2 bases, with 13 bases between. The CDR3 DNA follows: TGTGCCAGCTATACAGGGAACACCTACGAGCAGTACTTC. Translating gives CASYTGNTYEQYF.

This sequence joins TRBV19 and TRBJ1-6; no clear D. The CDR3 has 14 residues. Germline CDR1 is LNHDA and CDR2 is SQIVND (reference sequence). The V end lost 7 bases, the J end lost 0 bases, and 7 bases lay between the germline ends. CDR3 DNA: TGTGCCAGTAATACGAACTCCTATAATTCACCCCTCCACTTT. This gives the protein CASNTNSYNSPLHF. The variable domain in full, completed from reference TRBV19 and TRBJ1-6, reads DGGITQSPKYLFRKEGQNVTLSCEQNLNHDAMYWYRQDPGQGLRLIYYSQIVNDFQKGDIAEGYSVSREKKESFPLTVTSAQKNPTAFYLCASNTNSYNSPLHFGNGTRLTVT.

V and J are TRBV6-4 and TRBJ2-5; weak D call: TRBD2 (6 bases). Trimming removed 0 bases from V and 5 bases from J, with 7 bases in between. Germline lookup yields CDR1 MRHNA and CDR2 SNTAGT. CDR3 length: 13 amino acids. The CDR3: CASSDSAGETQYF. CDR3 nucleotide sequence: TGTGCCAGCAGTGACTCGGCGGGGGAGACCCAGTACTTC.

This chain uses TRBV2 with TRBJ2-7, with TRBD1 as a possible D gene (5 bases). Germline loops: CDR1 SNHLY, CDR2 FYNNEI. The CDR3 totals 13 residues. V was pared by 6 bases and J by 6 bases, with 15 bases between. The CDR3 nucleotides are TGTGCCAGCAGCGAGATGACAGCTCCCGAGCAGTACTTC. This gives the protein CASSEMTAPEQYF.

This chain joins TRBV7-3 and TRBJ1-2, with TRBD1 identical over 9 bases. CDR3 length: 15 residues. CDR1 and CDR2 from the germline V gene are SGHTA and FQGTGA. The V segment lost 5 bases and the J segment 7 bases; nucleotides outside the gene matches: 11. The CDR3 spells CASSPRQGGVFGYTF. In DNA form, the CDR3 reads TGTGCCAGCAGCCCCCGACAGGGGGGTGTATTTGGCTACACCTTC.

This CDR3 reads CASSPGRDQETQYF. In DNA, the CDR3 is TGTGCCAGCAGCCCGGGACGGGACCAAGAGACCCAGTACTTC. The chain links TRBV3-1 (or the pseudogene TRBV3-2) to TRBJ2-5, with D perhaps given as TRBD1 or TRBD2 (5 bases each). Germline CDR1 LGHDT, CDR2 YNNKEL (reference sequence). Trimming removed 4 bases from V and 0 bases from J, with 9 bases in between. The CDR3 totals 14 residues.